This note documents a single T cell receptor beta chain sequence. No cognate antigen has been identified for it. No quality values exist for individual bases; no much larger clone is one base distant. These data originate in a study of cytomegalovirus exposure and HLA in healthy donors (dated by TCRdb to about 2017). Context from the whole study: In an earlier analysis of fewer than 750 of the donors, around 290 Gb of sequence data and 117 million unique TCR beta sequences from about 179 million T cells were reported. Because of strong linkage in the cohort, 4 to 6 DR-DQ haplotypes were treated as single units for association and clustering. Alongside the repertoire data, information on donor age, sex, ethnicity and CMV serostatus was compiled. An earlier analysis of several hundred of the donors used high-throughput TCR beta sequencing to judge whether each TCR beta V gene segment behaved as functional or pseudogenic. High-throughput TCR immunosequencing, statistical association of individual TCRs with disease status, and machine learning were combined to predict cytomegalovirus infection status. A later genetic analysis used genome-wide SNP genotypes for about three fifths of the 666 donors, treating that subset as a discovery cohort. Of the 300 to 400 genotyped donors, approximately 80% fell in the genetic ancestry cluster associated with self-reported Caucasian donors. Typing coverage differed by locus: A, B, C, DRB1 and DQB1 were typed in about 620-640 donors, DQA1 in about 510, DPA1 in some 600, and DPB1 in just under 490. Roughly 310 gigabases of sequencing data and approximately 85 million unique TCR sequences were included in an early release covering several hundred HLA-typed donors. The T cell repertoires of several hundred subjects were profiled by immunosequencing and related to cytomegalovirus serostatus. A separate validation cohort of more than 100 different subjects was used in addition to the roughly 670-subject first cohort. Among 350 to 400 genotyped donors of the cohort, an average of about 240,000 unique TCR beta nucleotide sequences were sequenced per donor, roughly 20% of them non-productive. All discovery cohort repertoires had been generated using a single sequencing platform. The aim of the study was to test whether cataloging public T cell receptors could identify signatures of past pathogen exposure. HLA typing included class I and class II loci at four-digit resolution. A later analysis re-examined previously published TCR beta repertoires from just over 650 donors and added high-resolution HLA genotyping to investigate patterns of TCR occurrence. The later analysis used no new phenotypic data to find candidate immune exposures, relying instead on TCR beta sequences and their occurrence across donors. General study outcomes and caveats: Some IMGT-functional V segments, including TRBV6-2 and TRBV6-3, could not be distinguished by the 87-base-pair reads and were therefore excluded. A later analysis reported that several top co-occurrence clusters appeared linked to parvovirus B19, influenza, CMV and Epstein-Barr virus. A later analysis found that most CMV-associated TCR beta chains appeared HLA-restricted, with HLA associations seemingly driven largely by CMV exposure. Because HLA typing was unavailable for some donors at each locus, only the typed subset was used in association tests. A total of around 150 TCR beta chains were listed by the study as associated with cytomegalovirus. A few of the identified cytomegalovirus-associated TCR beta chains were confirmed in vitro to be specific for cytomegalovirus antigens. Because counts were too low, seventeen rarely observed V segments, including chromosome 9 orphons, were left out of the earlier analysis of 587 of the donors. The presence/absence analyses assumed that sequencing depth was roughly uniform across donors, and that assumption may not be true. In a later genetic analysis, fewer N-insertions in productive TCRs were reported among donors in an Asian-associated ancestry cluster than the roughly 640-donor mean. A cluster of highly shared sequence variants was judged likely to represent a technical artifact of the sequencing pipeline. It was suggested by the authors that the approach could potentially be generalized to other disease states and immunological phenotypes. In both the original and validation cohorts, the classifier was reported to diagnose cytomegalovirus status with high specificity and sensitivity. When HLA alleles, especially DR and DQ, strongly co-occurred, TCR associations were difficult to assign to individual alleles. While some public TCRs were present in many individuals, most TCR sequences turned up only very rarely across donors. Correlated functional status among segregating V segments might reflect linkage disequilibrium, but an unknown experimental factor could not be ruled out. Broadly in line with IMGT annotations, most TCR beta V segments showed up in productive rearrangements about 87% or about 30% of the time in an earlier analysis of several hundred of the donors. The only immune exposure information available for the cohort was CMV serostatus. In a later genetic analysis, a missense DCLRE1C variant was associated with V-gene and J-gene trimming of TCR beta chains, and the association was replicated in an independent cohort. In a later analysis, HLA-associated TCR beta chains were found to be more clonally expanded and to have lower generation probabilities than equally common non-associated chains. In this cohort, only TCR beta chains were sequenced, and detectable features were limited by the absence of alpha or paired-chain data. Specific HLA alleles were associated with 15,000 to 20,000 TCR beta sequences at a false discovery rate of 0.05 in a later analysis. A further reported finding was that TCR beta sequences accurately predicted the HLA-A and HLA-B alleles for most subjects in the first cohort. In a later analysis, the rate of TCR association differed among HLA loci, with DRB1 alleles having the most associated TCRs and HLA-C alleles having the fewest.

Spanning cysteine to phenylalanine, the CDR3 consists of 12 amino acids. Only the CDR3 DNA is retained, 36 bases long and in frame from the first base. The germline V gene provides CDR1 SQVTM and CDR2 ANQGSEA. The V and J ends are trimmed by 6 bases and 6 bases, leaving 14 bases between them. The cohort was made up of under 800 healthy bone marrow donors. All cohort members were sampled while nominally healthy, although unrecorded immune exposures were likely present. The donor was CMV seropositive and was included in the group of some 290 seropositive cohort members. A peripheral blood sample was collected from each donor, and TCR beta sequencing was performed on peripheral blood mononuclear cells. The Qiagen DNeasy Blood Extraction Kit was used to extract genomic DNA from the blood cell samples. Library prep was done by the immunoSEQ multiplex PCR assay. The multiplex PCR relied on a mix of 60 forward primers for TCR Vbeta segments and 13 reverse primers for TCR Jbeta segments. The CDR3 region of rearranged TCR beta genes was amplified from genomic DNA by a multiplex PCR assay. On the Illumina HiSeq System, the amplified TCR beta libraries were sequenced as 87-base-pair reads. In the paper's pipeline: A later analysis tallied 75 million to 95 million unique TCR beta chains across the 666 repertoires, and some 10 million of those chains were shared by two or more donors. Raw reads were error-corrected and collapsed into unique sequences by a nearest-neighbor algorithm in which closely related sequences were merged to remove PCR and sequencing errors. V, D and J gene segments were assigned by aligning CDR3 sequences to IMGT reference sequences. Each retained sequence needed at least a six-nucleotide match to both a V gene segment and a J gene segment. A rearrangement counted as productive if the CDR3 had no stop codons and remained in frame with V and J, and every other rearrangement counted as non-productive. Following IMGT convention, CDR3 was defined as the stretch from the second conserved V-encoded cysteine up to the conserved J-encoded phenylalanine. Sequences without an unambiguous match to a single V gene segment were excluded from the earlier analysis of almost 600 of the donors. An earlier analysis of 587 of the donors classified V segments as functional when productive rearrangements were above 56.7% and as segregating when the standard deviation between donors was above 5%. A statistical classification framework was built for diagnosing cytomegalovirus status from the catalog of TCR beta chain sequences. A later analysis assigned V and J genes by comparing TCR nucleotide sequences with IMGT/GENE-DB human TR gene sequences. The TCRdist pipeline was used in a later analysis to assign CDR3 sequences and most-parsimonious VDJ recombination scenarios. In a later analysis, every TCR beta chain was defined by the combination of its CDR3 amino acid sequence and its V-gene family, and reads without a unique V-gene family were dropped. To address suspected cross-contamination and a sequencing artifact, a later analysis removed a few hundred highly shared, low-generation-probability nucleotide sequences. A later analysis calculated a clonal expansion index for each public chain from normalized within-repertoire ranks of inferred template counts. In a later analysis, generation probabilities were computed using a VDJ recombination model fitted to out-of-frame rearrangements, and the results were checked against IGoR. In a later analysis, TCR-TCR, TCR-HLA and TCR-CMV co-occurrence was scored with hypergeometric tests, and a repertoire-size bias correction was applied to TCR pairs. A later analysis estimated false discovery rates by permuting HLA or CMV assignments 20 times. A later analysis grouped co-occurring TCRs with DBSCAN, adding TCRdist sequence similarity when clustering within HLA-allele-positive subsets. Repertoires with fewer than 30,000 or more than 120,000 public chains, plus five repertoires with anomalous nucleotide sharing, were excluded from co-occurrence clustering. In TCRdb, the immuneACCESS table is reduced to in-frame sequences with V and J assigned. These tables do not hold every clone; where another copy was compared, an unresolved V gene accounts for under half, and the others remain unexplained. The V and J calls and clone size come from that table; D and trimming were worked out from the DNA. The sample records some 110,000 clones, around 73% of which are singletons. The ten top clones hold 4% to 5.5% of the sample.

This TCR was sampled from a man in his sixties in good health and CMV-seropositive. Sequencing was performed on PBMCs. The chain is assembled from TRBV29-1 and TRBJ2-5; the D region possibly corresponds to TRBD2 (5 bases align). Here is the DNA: TGCAGCGTCGGACTGGAGAAAAAGACCCAGTACTTC. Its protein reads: CSVGLEKKTQYF.